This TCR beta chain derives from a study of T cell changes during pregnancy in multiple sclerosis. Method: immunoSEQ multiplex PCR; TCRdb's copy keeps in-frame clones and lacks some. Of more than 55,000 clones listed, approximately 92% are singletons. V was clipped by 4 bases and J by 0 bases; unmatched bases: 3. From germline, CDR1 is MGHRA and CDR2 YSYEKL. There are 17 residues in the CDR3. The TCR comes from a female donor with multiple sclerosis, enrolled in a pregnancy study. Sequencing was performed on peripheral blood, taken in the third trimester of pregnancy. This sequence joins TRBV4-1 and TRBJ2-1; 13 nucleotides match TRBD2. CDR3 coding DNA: TGCGCCAGCAGCCGGGGACTAGCGGGAAGCTCCTACAATGAGCAGTTCTTC. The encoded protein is CASSRGLAGSSYNEQFF.